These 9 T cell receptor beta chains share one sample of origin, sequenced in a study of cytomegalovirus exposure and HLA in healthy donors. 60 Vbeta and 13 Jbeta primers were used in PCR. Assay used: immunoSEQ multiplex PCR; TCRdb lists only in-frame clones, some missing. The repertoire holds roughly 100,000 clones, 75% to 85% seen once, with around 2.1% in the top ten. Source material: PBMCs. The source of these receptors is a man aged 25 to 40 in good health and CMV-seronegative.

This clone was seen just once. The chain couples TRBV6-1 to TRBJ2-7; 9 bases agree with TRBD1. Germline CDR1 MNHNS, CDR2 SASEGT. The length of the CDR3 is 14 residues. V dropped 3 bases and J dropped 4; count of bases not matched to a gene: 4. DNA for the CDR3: TGTGCCAGCAGTGACACAGGGGGCGGATACGAGCAGTACTTC. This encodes CASSDTGGGYEQYF.

The CDR3 region has the DNA TGTGCCAGCAGGCTCGGGACAGCTAATGAAAAACTGTTTTTT. It encodes CASRLGTANEKLFF. The chain combines TRBV27 with TRBJ1-4; 7 bases match TRBD1. CDR1 and CDR2 (germline): MNHEY, SMNVEV (reference sequence). Trimming cost V 6 bases and J 3 bases; bases outside gene matches: 4. This CDR3 has 14 residues.

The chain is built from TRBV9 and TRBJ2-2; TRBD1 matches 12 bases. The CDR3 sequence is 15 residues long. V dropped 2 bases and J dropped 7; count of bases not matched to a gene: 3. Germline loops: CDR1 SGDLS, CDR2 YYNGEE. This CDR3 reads CASSVGTGGIGELFF. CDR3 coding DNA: TGTGCCAGCAGCGTCGGGACAGGGGGCATCGGGGAGCTGTTTTTT.

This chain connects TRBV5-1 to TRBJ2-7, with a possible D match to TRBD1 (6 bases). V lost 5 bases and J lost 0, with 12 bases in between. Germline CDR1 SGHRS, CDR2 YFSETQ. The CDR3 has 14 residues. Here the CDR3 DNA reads TGCGCCAGCAGGACAGGTCCGAGCTCCTACGAGCAGTACTTC. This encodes CASRTGPSSYEQYF.

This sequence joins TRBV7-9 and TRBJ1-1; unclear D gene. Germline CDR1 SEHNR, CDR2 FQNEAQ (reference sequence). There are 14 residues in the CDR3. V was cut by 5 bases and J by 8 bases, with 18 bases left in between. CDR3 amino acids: CASSLSVLYSEAFF. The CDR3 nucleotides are TGTGCCAGCAGCCTCAGTGTCCTTTACAGCGAAGCTTTCTTT.

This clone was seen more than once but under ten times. CDR3 region: CASSPNPGGSGSPLHF. CDR3 DNA sequence: TGCGCCAGCAGCCCCAATCCCGGGGGTTCGGGTTCACCCCTCCACTTT. The chain has TRBV4-3 and TRBJ1-6, with a possible D match to TRBD1 (5 bases). This CDR3 comprises 16 residues. CDR1 and CDR2 (germline): LGHNA, YSLEER. V was pared by 4 bases and J by 9 bases, with 19 bases between.

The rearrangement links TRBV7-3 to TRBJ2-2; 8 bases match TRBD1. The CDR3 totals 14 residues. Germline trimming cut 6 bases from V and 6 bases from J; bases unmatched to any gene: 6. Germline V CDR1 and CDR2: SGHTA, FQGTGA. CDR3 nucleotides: TGTGCCAGCAGTTCTACAGGGGGAGCCGGGGAGCTGTTTTTT. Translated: CASSSTGGAGELFF.

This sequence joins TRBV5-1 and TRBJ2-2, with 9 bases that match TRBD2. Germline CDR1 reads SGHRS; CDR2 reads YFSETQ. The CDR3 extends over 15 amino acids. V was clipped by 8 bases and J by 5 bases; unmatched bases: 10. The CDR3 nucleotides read TGCGCCAGTACGCCGGGACTAGCAATTACCGGGGAGCTGTTTTTT. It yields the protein CASTPGLAITGELFF. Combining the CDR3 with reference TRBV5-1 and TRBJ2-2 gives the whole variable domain KAGVTQTPRYLIKTRGQQVTLSCSPISGHRSVSWYQQTPGQGLQFLFEYFSETQRNKGNFPGRFSGRQFSNSRSEMNVSTLELGDSALYLCASTPGLAITGELFFGEGSRLTVL.

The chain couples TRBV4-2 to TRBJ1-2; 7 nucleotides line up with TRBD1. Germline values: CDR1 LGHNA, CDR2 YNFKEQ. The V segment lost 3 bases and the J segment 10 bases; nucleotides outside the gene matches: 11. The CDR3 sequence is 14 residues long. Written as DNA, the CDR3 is TGTGCCAGCAGCCAGCCGACCGGGACAGTTGACTACACCTTC. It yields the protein CASSQPTGTVDYTF.